This entry lists 25 T cell receptor beta chains sequenced from one sample in a study of shared T cell receptors in the human thymus. Assay used: immunoSEQ multiplex PCR; TCRdb lists only in-frame clones, some missing. Counted here are 450,000 to 650,000 clones, around 78% occurring once; the ten biggest clones make up 0.013%. This sample also appeared in a second study, on human thymus T cells.

Source material: thymocytes. These receptor sequences come from a boy under three years old with a congenital heart defect.

The chain couples TRBV5-8 to TRBJ1-5; TRBD1 aligns across 8 bases. The ends lost 4 bases at V and 7 bases at J; junction bases unmatched: 13. The germline CDR1 and CDR2 sequences are SGHTS and YDEGEE. The length of the CDR3 is 16 residues. This chain's CDR3 is CASSKNRDRHYQPQHF. The CDR3 DNA reads as TGTGCCAGCAGCAAGAACCGGGACAGGCATTACCAGCCCCAGCATTTT.

This chain connects TRBV7-2 to TRBJ2-7; 14 bases line up with TRBD2. V was pared by 5 bases and J by 5 bases, with 11 bases of the junction left unmatched. CDR1 and CDR2 from the germline V gene are SGHTA and FQGNSA. This CDR3 spans 17 amino acids. The CDR3 protein is CASSPTSGRAEDHEQYF. In nucleotides, the CDR3 is TGTGCCAGCAGCCCGACTAGCGGGAGGGCCGAGGACCACGAGCAGTACTTC.

The gene calls are TRBV9 and TRBJ2-1; D remains ambiguous. The CDR3 contains 13 residues. Trimming took off 0 bases at V and 6 bases at J, with 7 bases between the two ends. Germline loops: CDR1 SGDLS, CDR2 YYNGEE. The CDR3 sequence is CASSVAGANEQFF. The CDR3 DNA follows: TGTGCCAGCAGCGTAGCCGGAGCCAATGAGCAGTTCTTC.

The rearrangement uses TRBV30 and TRBJ2-1, with D possibly matching TRBD2 (6 bases). This CDR3 is built from 16 residues. Germline V gene lookup returns CDR1 GTSNPN and CDR2 SVGIG (reference sequence). Trimming took off 3 bases at V and 4 bases at J, with 19 bases between the two ends. CDR3 residues: CAWSVDGGALYNEQFF. CDR3 nucleotides: TGTGCCTGGAGCGTCGATGGAGGGGCGTTATACAATGAGCAGTTCTTC.

This rearrangement joins TRBV7-8 to TRBJ1-5; the D gene is possibly TRBD1 (6 bases). This CDR3 comprises 18 residues. Trimming took off 4 bases at V and 1 base at J, with 20 bases between the two ends. Germline V gene lookup returns CDR1 SGHVS and CDR2 FQNEAQ. CDR3: CASSSWGTTQGSNQPQHF. CDR3 nucleotide sequence: TGTGCCAGCAGCTCGTGGGGAACGACACAGGGAAGCAATCAGCCCCAGCATTTT.

The V call is TRBV30, the J call TRBJ2-6; D call uncertain. From germline, CDR1 is GTSNPN and CDR2 SVGIG (reference sequence). Trimming removed 3 bases at V and 0 bases at J, with 15 bases between. The CDR3 consists of 17 residues. CDR3 nucleotides: TGTGCCTGGAGCAAAGCTCCGAACAGCTCTGGGGCCAACGTCCTGACTTTC. This sequence encodes CAWSKAPNSSGANVLTF.

The V and J genes are TRBV30 and TRBJ2-7, with 8 bases lining up with TRBD2. V shed 0 bases, J shed 0 bases, and the junction held 7 bases outside the gene matches. Germline V gene data show CDR1 as GTSNPN and CDR2 as SVGIG (reference sequence). The CDR3 has 16 amino acids. CDR3 residues: CAWSVLASGLSYEQYF. CDR3 DNA sequence: TGTGCCTGGAGTGTCTTGGCTAGCGGGCTCTCCTACGAGCAGTACTTC.

This clone appeared once. The chain joins TRBV14 to TRBJ2-3, with TRBD2 matching over 7 bases. Germline lookup yields CDR1 SGHDN and CDR2 FVKESK. CDR3 size: 17 residues. V was pared by 0 bases and J by 4 bases, with 10 bases of the junction left unmatched. DNA of the CDR3: TGTGCCAGCAGCCAAGAGACGGGAGGCCACCCCCCAGATACGCAGTATTTT. Amino acids: CASSQETGGHPPDTQYF.

The chain is built from TRBV4-1 and TRBJ1-2, with a tentative D call TRBD1 (6 bases). Trimming cost V 1 base and J 3 bases, with 15 bases left between them. The CDR3 is 16 amino acids. In germline, CDR1 is MGHRA, CDR2 YSYEKL. DNA of the CDR3: TGCGCCAGCAGCCAAGGACAGGCACACAGGGACTATGGCTACACCTTC. Translating gives CASSQGQAHRDYGYTF.

This chain uses TRBV2 with TRBJ2-1; 9 bases align to TRBD2. This CDR3 has 17 amino acids. V lost 6 bases and J lost 5; bases outside the gene matches: 14. The germline gives CDR1 SNHLY, CDR2 FYNNEI. The CDR3 nucleotides read TGTGCCAGCAGAACCCTGACGCTAGCGGGACTTAACAATGAGCAGTTCTTC. Residues: CASRTLTLAGLNNEQFF.

The chain couples TRBV12-5 to TRBJ2-1; 8 bases fit TRBD2. V shed 6 bases and J 5 bases; nucleotides not matched to a gene: 9. Germline CDR1 LGHNT, CDR2 FRNRAP. CDR3 length equals 15 residues. CDR3 DNA: TGTGCTAGTGGCCCCCACGGGAGGGTGCACAATGAGCAGTTCTTC. It translates to CASGPHGRVHNEQFF.

V gene TRBV6-1 combines with J gene TRBJ1-2; D unclear. Trimming took off 10 bases at V and 4 bases at J, with 13 bases between the two ends. Germline CDR1 reads MNHNS; CDR2 reads SASEGT. The CDR3 length is 12 residues. CDR3 loop: CATTGYGYGYTF. In nucleotides, the CDR3 is TGTGCCACCACCGGGTATGGCTATGGCTACACCTTC.

The genes are TRBV19 and TRBJ1-1; 9 nucleotides match TRBD1. Per the germline V gene, CDR1 is LNHDA and CDR2 is SQIVND (reference sequence). J gave up 0 bases and V 0 bases, and 8 bases lay outside the gene matches. The CDR3 consists of 18 residues. The CDR3, as DNA: TGTGCCAGTAGTATAGAAGTAGGCCGGGACAGGGTGAACACTGAAGCTTTCTTT. Protein sequence: CASSIEVGRDRVNTEAFF.

The V and J genes are TRBV5-1 and TRBJ2-7, with 8 bases lining up with TRBD1. V lost 0 bases, J lost 2 bases, and 13 bases stayed unmatched. The CDR3 consists of 18 residues. Germline V lookup: CDR1 SGHRS, CDR2 YFSETQ. CDR3 residues: CASSLERGRNRGTYEQYF. The CDR3 DNA reads TGCGCCAGCAGCTTGGAACGGGGCCGGAACAGGGGGACCTACGAGCAGTACTTC.

The chain joins TRBV5-1 to TRBJ2-7; TRBD1 agrees at 10 bases. The trim removed 1 base at V and 3 bases at J, leaving 10 bases unmatched. This CDR3 spans 17 amino acids. CDR1 is SGHRS and CDR2 is YFSETQ in the germline V gene. The DNA of the CDR3 is TGCGCCAGCAGCTTGTTGGGGGGGACAGGGGAGTTCTACGAGCAGTACTTC. It codes for CASSLLGGTGEFYEQYF.

CDR3 DNA sequence: TGTGCCAGCAGTGCGCCATGGGACAGGCCATACGAGCAGTACTTC. Its translation is CASSAPWDRPYEQYF. The J gene is TRBJ2-7, the V gene TRBV6-1; TRBD1 matches 8 bases. V lost 4 bases to trimming and J lost 4 bases; unmatched junction nucleotides: 9. This CDR3 contains 15 residues. CDR1 is MNHNS and CDR2 is SASEGT in the germline V gene.

This rearrangement joins TRBV6-1 to TRBJ1-1; no clear D. The V end was cut by 3 bases, the J end by 9 bases, with 11 bases between. Germline CDR1 is MNHNS and CDR2 is SASEGT. The CDR3 length is 12 residues. The CDR3 bases are TGTGCCAGCAGTGACCCAGCGGAGCAAGCTTTCTTT. This gives the protein CASSDPAEQAFF.

The V call is TRBV4-2, the J call TRBJ2-7; TRBD1 aligns across 7 bases. Germline trimming cut 3 bases from V and 1 base from J; bases unmatched to any gene: 9. This CDR3 spans 16 amino acids. Germline lookup yields CDR1 LGHNA and CDR2 YNFKEQ. The CDR3 nucleotides read TGTGCCAGCAGCCACCTTCGACAGGGCCTTTCCTACGAGCAGTACTTC. Amino acids: CASSHLRQGLSYEQYF.

The gene calls are TRBV6-1 and TRBJ1-2; D remains ambiguous. The germline gives CDR1 MNHNS, CDR2 SASEGT. The CDR3 has 17 residues. Between the trimmed V and J ends, which lost 0 bases and 0 bases, there was a span of 14 bases. The DNA of the CDR3 is TGTGCCAGCAGTGAAGCGAATGGAACAGATTCTAACTATGGCTACACCTTC. This codes for CASSEANGTDSNYGYTF.

V usage is TRBV29-1 and J usage is TRBJ1-1; D remains unclear. The germline V and J ends were trimmed by 2 bases and 5 bases, with 9 bases remaining between them. Germline V lookup: CDR1 SQVTM, CDR2 ANQGSEA. CDR3 length: 12 residues. The CDR3 loop reads CSVEPGDTEAFF. CDR3 DNA: TGCAGCGTTGAACCGGGAGATACTGAAGCTTTCTTT.

CDR3 in DNA: TGCGCCAGCAGCTCCTCCGCGGGCCGCACAGATACGCAGTATTTT. It is translated as CASSSSAGRTDTQYF. This chain uses TRBV5-1 with TRBJ2-3; D is possibly TRBD2 (5 bases). The CDR3 is 15 amino acids. Germline V gives CDR1 SGHRS, CDR2 YFSETQ. V was clipped by 3 bases and J by 1 base, with 12 bases between them.

This clone showed up just once. The J gene is TRBJ2-3, the V gene TRBV11-1; no firm D call. Germline-derived CDR1 and CDR2 are SGHAT and FQDESV (reference sequence). Trimming removed 3 bases from V and 4 bases from J, with 8 bases in between. The CDR3 runs 13 residues. This chain's CDR3 is CASSFSSADTQYF. Here the CDR3 DNA reads TGTGCCAGCAGCTTTTCGTCCGCAGATACGCAGTATTTT.

This rearrangement joins TRBV11-2 to TRBJ2-7, with 8 bases fitting TRBD1. V gave up 0 bases and J gave up 5 bases; unmatched junction bases: 3. The CDR3 runs 14 residues. CDR1 is SGHAT, CDR2 FQNNGV, per germline. The DNA for the CDR3 is TGTGCCAGCAGCTTAGACAGGGGGCGACACGAGCAGTACTTC. It is translated as CASSLDRGRHEQYF.

J is TRBJ2-7 and V is TRBV4-3; unclear D gene. The V and J ends lost 0 bases and 2 bases respectively, with 11 bases between them. CDR3 length: 15 residues. Germline V CDR1 and CDR2: LGHNA, YSLEER. CDR3 region: CASSQERQEPYEQYF. CDR3 nucleotide sequence: TGCGCCAGCAGCCAAGAACGGCAGGAACCCTACGAGCAGTACTTC.

The CDR3 here is CAISDPREEEETQYF. The CDR3 nucleotides read TGTGCCATCAGCGATCCGCGTGAGGAGGAAGAGACCCAGTACTTC. The gene calls are TRBV10-3 and TRBJ2-5; D is perhaps TRBD2 (5 bases). Germline CDR1 and CDR2: ENHRY and SYGVKD. V was cut by 6 bases and J by 3 bases, with 17 bases left in between. The CDR3 extends over 15 amino acids.